The 19 T cell receptor beta chains below all came from one sample that was sequenced in a study of memory CD4+ T cells and cytomegalovirus serostatus. The sort gate was single viable CD3+CD4+CD8-CD45RO+ cells for memory CD4+ T cells. Measured with immunoSEQ multiplex PCR; TCRdb has only the in-frame clones, and not every one. This table has under 80,000 clones, roughly 78% appearing once. The sample taken for sequencing was memory CD4+ T cells from blood. These receptors were taken from an adult in good health and CMV-seropositive.

The chain couples TRBV5-1 to TRBJ2-3, with 9 bases identical to TRBD2. The germline V gene has CDR1 SGHRS and CDR2 YFSETQ. Unmatched junction bases numbered 7, after V lost 5 bases and J lost 6 bases. The CDR3 runs 14 residues. The CDR3 sequence is CASREDAGGDTQYF. The CDR3 DNA reads as TGCGCCAGCAGGGAAGACGCGGGGGGGGATACGCAGTATTTT.

The genes are TRBV7-2 and TRBJ1-6, with D unresolved. The V end lost 5 bases, the J end lost 15 bases, and 17 bases lay between the germline ends. Germline V gene lookup returns CDR1 SGHTA and CDR2 FQGNSA. The CDR3 has 13 amino acids. The CDR3: CASSPQGRSILHF. The CDR3 nucleotides read TGTGCCAGCAGCCCCCAAGGGCGCAGTATCCTCCACTTT.

The chain couples TRBV10-2 to TRBJ1-2; tentative D call: TRBD1 (5 bases). With 0 bases removed from V and 6 bases from J, the gap between germline ends came to 11 bases. The CDR3 extends over 14 amino acids. CDR1 is WSHSY, CDR2 SAAADI, per germline. The CDR3: CASSESFTGHGYTF. CDR3 nucleotide sequence: TGCGCCAGCAGTGAGTCGTTCACAGGCCATGGCTACACCTTC.

The chain carries TRBV12-5 and TRBJ2-6, with D perhaps being TRBD1 or TRBD2 (5 bases each). The V end was cut by 6 bases, the J end by 0 bases, with 9 bases between. CDR3 length: 15 residues. Germline values: CDR1 LGHNT, CDR2 FRNRAP. The CDR3 loop is CASGPGSSGANVLTF. The CDR3 DNA sequence: TGTGCTAGTGGCCCAGGGAGCTCTGGGGCCAACGTCCTGACTTTC.

The chain has TRBV27 and TRBJ2-7, with 8 bases fitting TRBD1. The CDR3 has 14 residues. The trim removed 6 bases at V and 5 bases at J, leaving 9 bases unmatched. Germline V gene lookup returns CDR1 MNHEY and CDR2 SMNVEV (reference sequence). The CDR3: CASSRWTGSDEQYV. Written as DNA, the CDR3 is TGTGCCAGCAGCCGCTGGACAGGGTCGGACGAGCAGTACGTC.

CDR3 nucleotides: TGTGCCAGCAGCTTCACAGCTATACTGGGGGGAAACACCATATATTTT. This translates into CASSFTAILGGNTIYF. V gene TRBV5-6 combines with J gene TRBJ1-3; D call uncertain. This CDR3 comprises 16 residues. Deletions cut 2 bases from V and 4 bases from J, with 16 bases between. Germline V gene data show CDR1 as SGHDT and CDR2 as YYEEEE.

This clone has just a few counts. The V gene is TRBV6-1, the J gene TRBJ1-2; D not certain. The CDR3 loop spans 14 amino acids. Between the trimmed V and J ends, which lost 0 bases and 6 bases, there was a span of 11 bases. From germline, CDR1 is MNHNS and CDR2 SASEGT. DNA for the CDR3: TGTGCCAGCAGTGAAGCGCTTGATGGGGATGGCTACACCTTC. This gives the protein CASSEALDGDGYTF.

The J gene is TRBJ1-2, the V gene TRBV11-2; D unresolved. The length of the CDR3 is 14 residues. V was clipped by 1 base and J by 4 bases, with 10 bases between them. Germline V CDR1 and CDR2: SGHAT, FQNNGV. The CDR3 protein is CASSLGGEGYGYTF. CDR3 DNA sequence: TGTGCCAGCAGCTTAGGCGGGGAAGGCTATGGCTACACCTTC.

The count of this clone is one. The chain carries TRBV6-6 and TRBJ1-2; D remains unclear. The V and J ends lost 2 bases and 5 bases respectively, with 9 bases between them. The CDR3 is 13 residues long. CDR1 MNHNY and CDR2 SVGAGI come from the germline V gene (reference sequence). The CDR3 sequence is CASSYDGSYGYTF. The CDR3 DNA follows: TGTGCCAGCAGTTACGACGGTAGTTATGGCTACACCTTC.

By frequency in the sample, this clone is medium-sized. The gene calls are TRBV5-5 and TRBJ1-5; no clear D. Germline assignment: CDR1 SGHKS and CDR2 YYEKEE (reference sequence). The CDR3 has 13 residues. V lost 0 bases, J lost 10 bases, and 11 bases lay in between. CDR3: CASSLGPTEPQHF. The CDR3 DNA follows: TGTGCCAGCAGCTTGGGGCCAACGGAACCCCAGCATTTT.

V usage is TRBV15 and J usage is TRBJ2-3; possible D gene TRBD2, 6 bases. The germline V gene encodes CDR1 LNHNV and CDR2 YYDKDF (reference sequence). V was cut by 3 bases and J by 2 bases, with 15 bases left in between. The CDR3 has 16 residues. CDR3 sequence: CATSRRAGGDTDTQYF. CDR3 coding DNA: TGTGCCACCAGCAGGAGAGCAGGAGGGGACACAGATACGCAGTATTTT.

The chain combines TRBV2 with TRBJ1-1; D ambiguous. V lost 6 bases, J lost 1 base, and 9 bases lay in between. CDR3 length equals 13 residues. From germline, CDR1 is SNHLY and CDR2 FYNNEI. The CDR3 coding sequence is TGTGCCAGCAGCTTAGACCCGAACACTGAAGCTTTCTTT. Its protein product is CASSLDPNTEAFF.

This clone was seen only a few times. The CDR3 DNA is TGCGCCAGCAGTGAGTCCGACAGGGGGTCACCCCTCCACTTT. Amino acids: CASSESDRGSPLHF. The chain recombines TRBV10-2 with TRBJ1-6; 9 nucleotides match TRBD1. Germline V lookup: CDR1 WSHSY, CDR2 SAAADI. V was pared by 0 bases and J by 10 bases, with 1 base of the junction left unmatched. There are 14 residues in the CDR3.

The chain joins TRBV11-3 to TRBJ2-5, with 9 bases that match TRBD2. Losses at the gene ends were 1 base for V and 5 bases for J; bases not matched to a gene: 5. The CDR3 is made up of 15 amino acids. Germline assignment: CDR1 SGHNT and CDR2 YENEEA. This CDR3 reads CASSLGSSGMETQYF. DNA for the CDR3: TGTGCCAGCAGCTTAGGGTCTAGCGGGATGGAGACCCAGTACTTC.

The rearrangement joins TRBV28 to TRBJ2-7, with TRBD2 identical over 8 bases. This CDR3 is built from 13 residues. CDR1 MDHEN and CDR2 SYDVKM come from the germline V gene. J gave up 2 bases and V 6 bases, and 3 bases lay outside the gene matches. This CDR3 reads CASRLAAAYEQYF. The CDR3 DNA follows: TGTGCCAGCAGACTAGCGGCAGCCTACGAGCAGTACTTC. The full variable domain, its missing parts supplied by reference TRBV28 and TRBJ2-7, is DVKVTQSSRYLVKRTGEKVFLECVQDMDHENMFWYRQDPGLGLRLIYFSYDVKMKEKGDIPEGYSVSREKKERFSLILESASTNQTSMYLCASRLAAAYEQYFGPGTRLTVT.

The CDR3 spells CASSYQGTHLGEAFF. The DNA for the CDR3 is TGTGCCAGCAGTTACCAGGGGACCCATCTCGGGGAAGCTTTCTTT. The chain has TRBV6-6 and TRBJ1-1; the D gene is possibly TRBD1 (6 bases). Between the trimmed V and J ends, which lost 2 bases and 8 bases, there was a span of 18 bases. CDR1 is MNHNY, CDR2 SVGAGI, per germline (reference sequence). The CDR3 runs to 15 residues.

This sequence joins TRBV5-1 and TRBJ2-3, with 7 bases matching TRBD1. This CDR3 has 14 amino acids. The germline V gene has CDR1 SGHRS and CDR2 YFSETQ. V lost 7 bases and J lost 0; bases outside the gene matches: 5. The CDR3 DNA follows: TGCGCCAGCGGAAGGGGGCAGAGCACAGATACGCAGTATTTT. It yields the protein CASGRGQSTDTQYF.

The chain uses TRBV2 and TRBJ1-5, with 8 bases lining up with TRBD1. V lost 6 bases and J lost 5; bases outside the gene matches: 6. CDR3 size: 14 residues. The germline CDR1 and CDR2 sequences are SNHLY and FYNNEI. The DNA for the CDR3 is TGTGCCAGCAGCCTTGACAGGGGTGATCAGCCCCAGCATTTT. Amino acid sequence: CASSLDRGDQPQHF.

The chain combines TRBV20-1 with TRBJ1-1, with TRBD1 as a possible D gene (5 bases). Germline V gene sequence: CDR1 DFQATT, CDR2 SNEGSKA (reference sequence). This CDR3 comprises 11 residues. Trimming removed 3 bases from V and 11 bases from J, with 13 bases in between. CDR3 nucleotide sequence: TGCAGTGCTAGTTCAGGGTTGTGGGCTTTCTTT. Translated: CSASSGLWAFF.